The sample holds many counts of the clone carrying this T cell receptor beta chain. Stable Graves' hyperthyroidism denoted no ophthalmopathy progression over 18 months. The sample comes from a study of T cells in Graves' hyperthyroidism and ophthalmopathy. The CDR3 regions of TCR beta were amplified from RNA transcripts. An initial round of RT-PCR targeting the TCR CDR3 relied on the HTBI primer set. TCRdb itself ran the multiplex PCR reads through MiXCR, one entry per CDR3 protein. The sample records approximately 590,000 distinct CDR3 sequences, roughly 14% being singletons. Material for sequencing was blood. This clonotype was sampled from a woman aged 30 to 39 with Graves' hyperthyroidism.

The CDR3 is CASSVALADNEQFF. For the CDR3, the DNA is TGTGCCAGCAGCGTGGCTCTAGCCGACAATGAGCAGTTCTTC. The gene calls are TRBV2 and TRBJ2-1, with D tentatively TRBD2 (5 bases). The CDR3 is 14 residues long. Trimming left V 6 bases short and J 5 bases short, with 14 bases between. Germline CDR1 is SNHLY and CDR2 is FYNNEI.